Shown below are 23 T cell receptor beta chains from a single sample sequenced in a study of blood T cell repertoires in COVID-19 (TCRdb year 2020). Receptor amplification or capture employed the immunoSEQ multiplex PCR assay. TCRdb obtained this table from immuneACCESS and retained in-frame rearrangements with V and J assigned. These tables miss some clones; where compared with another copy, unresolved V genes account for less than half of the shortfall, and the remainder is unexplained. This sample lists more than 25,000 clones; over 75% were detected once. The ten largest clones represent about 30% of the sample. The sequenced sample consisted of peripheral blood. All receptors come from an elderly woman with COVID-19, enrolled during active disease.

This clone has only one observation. The CDR3 here is CASRYREGNSPLHF. In nucleotides, the CDR3 is TGTGCCAGCAGATACAGGGAGGGAAATTCACCCCTCCACTTT. The chain combines TRBV6-5 with TRBJ1-6; possibly TRBD1 for D (6 bases). CDR1 MNHEY and CDR2 SVGAGI come from the germline V gene. The CDR3 length is 14 residues. Between the trimmed V and J ends, which lost 6 bases and 7 bases, there was a span of 13 bases.

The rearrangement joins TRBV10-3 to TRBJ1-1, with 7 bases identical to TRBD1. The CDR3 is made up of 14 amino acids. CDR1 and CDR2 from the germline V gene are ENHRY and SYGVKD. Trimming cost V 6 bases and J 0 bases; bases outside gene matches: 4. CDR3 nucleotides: TGTGCCATCAGCCCGACAGGGTTGAACACTGAAGCTTTCTTT. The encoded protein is CAISPTGLNTEAFF.

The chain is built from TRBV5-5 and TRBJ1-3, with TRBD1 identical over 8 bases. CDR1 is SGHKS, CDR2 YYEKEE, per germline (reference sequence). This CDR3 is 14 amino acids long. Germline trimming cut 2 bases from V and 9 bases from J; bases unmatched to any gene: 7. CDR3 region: CASSLNRGGGTIYF. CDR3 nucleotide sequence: TGTGCCAGCAGCTTAAACAGGGGGGGCGGCACCATATATTTT.

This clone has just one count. The CDR3 bases are TGTGCCAGCAGTGAAGAGGGGACAGGGACCTACGAGCAGTACTTC. Translated, it gives CASSEEGTGTYEQYF. The chain links TRBV2 to TRBJ2-7; 9 bases line up with TRBD1. CDR1 is SNHLY and CDR2 is FYNNEI in the germline V gene. The junction had 3 bases not matched to a gene; V was cut back by 1 base and J by 2 bases. The CDR3 contains 15 residues.

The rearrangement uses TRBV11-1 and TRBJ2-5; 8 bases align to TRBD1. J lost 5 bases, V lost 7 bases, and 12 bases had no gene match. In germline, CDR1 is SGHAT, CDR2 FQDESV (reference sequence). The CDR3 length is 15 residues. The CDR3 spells CASTPSAGGRETQYF. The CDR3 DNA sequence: TGTGCCAGCACCCCTTCTGCAGGGGGCCGGGAGACCCAGTACTTC.

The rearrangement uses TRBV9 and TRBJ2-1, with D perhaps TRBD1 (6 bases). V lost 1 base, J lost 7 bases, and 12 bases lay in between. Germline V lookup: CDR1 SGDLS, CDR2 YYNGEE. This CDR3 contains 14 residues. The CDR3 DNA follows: TGTGCCAGCAGCGTATTAGGGGGAAAAAATGAGCAGTTCTTC. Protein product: CASSVLGGKNEQFF.

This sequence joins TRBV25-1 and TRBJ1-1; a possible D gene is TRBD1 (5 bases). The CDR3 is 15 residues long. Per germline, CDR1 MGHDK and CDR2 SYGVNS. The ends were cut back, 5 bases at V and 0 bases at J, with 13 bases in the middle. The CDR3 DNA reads TGTGCCAGCAGTTACGCGGGAGGGGTGAACACTGAAGCTTTCTTT. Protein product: CASSYAGGVNTEAFF.

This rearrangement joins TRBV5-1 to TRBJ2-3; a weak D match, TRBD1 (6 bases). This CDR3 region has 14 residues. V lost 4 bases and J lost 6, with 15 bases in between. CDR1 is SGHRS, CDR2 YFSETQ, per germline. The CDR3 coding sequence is TGCGCCAGCAGCCAAGGACAGACGAGGGATACGCAGTATTTT. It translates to CASSQGQTRDTQYF.

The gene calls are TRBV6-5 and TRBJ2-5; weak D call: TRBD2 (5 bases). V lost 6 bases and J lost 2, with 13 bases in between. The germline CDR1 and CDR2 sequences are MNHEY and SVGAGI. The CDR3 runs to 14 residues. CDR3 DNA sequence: TGTGCCAGCAGGAGGGTTACAGCACAAGAGACCCAGTACTTC. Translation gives CASRRVTAQETQYF.

The CDR3 nucleotides are TGCGCCAGCAAAGGGGGGGGCGGGAGCTCCTACGAGCAGTACTTC. It translates to CASKGGGGSSYEQYF. The chain employs TRBV5-1 and TRBJ2-7; D may be TRBD2 (7 bases). Trimming left V 6 bases short and J 0 bases short, with 16 bases between. The CDR3 spans 15 residues. Per germline, CDR1 SGHRS and CDR2 YFSETQ.

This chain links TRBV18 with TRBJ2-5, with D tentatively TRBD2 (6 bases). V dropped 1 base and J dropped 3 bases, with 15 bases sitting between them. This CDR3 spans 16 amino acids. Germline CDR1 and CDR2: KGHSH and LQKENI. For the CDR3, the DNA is TGTGCCAGCTCACCACGGGTAGCGGCGGGCAAAGAGACCCAGTACTTC. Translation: CASSPRVAAGKETQYF.

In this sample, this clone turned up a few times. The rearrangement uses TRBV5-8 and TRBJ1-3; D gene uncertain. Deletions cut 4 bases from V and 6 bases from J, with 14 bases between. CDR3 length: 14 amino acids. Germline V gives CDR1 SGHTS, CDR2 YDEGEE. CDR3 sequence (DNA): TGTGCCAGCAGCCCCTATTCCGGGGAAAACACCATATATTTT. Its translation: CASSPYSGENTIYF.

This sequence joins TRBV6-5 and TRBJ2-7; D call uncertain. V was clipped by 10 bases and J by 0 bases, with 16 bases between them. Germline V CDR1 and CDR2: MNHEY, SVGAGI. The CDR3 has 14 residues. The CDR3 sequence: CATAPPVYSYEQYF. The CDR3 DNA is TGTGCCACCGCTCCACCGGTTTACTCCTACGAGCAGTACTTC.

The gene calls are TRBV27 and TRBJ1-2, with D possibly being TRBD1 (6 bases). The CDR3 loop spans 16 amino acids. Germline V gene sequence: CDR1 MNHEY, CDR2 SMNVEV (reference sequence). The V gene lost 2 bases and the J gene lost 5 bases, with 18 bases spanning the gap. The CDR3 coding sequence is TGTGCCAGCAGTTTAGAAGGGGGGGCCCGGGGGTATGGCTACACCTTC. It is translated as CASSLEGGARGYGYTF.

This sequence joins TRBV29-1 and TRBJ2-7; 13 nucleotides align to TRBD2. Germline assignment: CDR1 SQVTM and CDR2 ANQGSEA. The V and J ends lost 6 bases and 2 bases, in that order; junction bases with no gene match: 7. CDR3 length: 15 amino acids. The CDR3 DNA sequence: TGCAGCGTGGAAAACGGGACTAGCGGGGCCTACGAGCAGTACTTC. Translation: CSVENGTSGAYEQYF.

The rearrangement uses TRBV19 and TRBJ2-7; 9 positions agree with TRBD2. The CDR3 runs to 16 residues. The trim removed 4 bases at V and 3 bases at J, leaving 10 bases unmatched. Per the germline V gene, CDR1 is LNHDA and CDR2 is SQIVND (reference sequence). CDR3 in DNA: TGTGCCAGTAGTAAAGGTCCTAGCGGGGCGCGCTACGAGCAGTACTTC. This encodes CASSKGPSGARYEQYF.

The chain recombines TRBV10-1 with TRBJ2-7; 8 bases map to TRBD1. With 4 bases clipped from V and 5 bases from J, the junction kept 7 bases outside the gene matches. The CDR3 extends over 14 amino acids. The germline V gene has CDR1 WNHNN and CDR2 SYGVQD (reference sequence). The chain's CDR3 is CASSVDRGQNEQYF. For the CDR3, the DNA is TGCGCCAGCAGTGTTGACAGGGGTCAAAACGAGCAGTACTTC.

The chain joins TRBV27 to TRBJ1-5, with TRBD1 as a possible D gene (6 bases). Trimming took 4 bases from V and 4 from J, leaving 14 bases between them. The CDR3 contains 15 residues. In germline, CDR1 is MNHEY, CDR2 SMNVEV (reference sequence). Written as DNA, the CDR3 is TGTGCCAGCAGTTCCCGAAGGGACACTAATCAGCCCCAGCATTTT. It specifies CASSSRRDTNQPQHF.

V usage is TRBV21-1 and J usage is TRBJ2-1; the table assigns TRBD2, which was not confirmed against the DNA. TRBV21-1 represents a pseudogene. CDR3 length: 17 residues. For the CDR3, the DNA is TGTGCCAGCAGCAAAAGAGCCCCGGGACTAGCGGGCAATGAGCAGTTCTTC. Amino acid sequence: CASSKRAPGLAGNEQFF.

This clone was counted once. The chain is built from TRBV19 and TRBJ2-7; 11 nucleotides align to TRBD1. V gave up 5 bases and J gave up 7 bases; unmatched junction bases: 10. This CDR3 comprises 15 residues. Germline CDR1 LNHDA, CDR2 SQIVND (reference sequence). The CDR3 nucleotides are TGTGCCAGTAGTGTGGCCGGGACAGGGGGAAGTGAGCAGTACTTC. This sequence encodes CASSVAGTGGSEQYF.

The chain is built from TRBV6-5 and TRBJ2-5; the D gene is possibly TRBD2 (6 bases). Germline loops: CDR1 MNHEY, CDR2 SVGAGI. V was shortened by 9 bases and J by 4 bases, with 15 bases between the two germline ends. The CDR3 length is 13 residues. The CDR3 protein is CASGDWGGETQYF. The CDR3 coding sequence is TGTGCCAGTGGGGACTGGGGCGGAGAGACCCAGTACTTC.

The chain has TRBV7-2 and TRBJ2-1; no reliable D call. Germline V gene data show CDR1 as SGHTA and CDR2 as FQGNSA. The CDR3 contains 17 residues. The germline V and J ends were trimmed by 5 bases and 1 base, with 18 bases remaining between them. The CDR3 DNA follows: TGTGCCAGCAGCCCTTTTTGGAGTGAGAGATCCTACAATGAGCAGTTCTTC. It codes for CASSPFWSERSYNEQFF.

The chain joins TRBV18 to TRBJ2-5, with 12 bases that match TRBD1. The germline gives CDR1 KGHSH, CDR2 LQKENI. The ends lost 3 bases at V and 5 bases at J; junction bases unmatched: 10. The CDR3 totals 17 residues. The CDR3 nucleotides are TGTGCCAGCTCACCGCGGACCCGGGACAGGGGGCTTGAGACCCAGTACTTC. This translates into CASSPRTRDRGLETQYF.